A single sample gave rise to the 14 T cell receptor beta chains below, sequenced in a study of chemoradiotherapy in HPV16-positive cancers. Method: immunoSEQ multiplex PCR; TCRdb's copy keeps in-frame clones and lacks some. The table has around 550 clones, about 86% seen once. The sample in question was tumor tissue, obtained from a patient who underwent chemoradiotherapy. All receptors derive from a human donor with HPV-associated anogenital cancer.

This chain links TRBV7-7 with TRBJ2-3; D unclear. The V end was cut by 2 bases, the J end by 6 bases, with 9 bases between. The germline CDR1 and CDR2 sequences are SSHAT and FNYEAQ (reference sequence). The CDR3 consists of 13 residues. The CDR3 loop is CASSLSGTDTQYF. In nucleotides, the CDR3 is TGTGCCAGCAGCTTATCGGGTACGGATACGCAGTATTTT.

The chain is built from TRBV5-8 and TRBJ2-1, with unresolved D. CDR3 length: 15 residues. Germline CDR1 SGHTS, CDR2 YDEGEE. V lost 0 bases, J lost 7 bases, and 14 bases lay in between. In DNA, the CDR3 is TGTGCCAGCAGCTTGGTCGGCAGGCCTACAAATGAGCAGTTCTTC. Translation: CASSLVGRPTNEQFF.

V is TRBV18 and J is TRBJ1-2; 7 bases agree with TRBD1. The V and J ends lost 3 bases and 0 bases, in that order; junction bases with no gene match: 4. Per the germline V gene, CDR1 is KGHSH and CDR2 is LQKENI. The CDR3 is made up of 15 amino acids. In DNA, the CDR3 is TGTGCCAGCTCACCGGGACAGAGAACTAACTATGGCTACACCTTC. This gives the protein CASSPGQRTNYGYTF.

The rearrangement links TRBV9 to TRBJ2-5; D not certain. Trimming removed 0 bases from V and 2 bases from J, with 8 bases in between. The CDR3 has 14 amino acids. CDR1 and CDR2 (germline): SGDLS, YYNGEE. CDR3 in amino acids: CASSVDPVQETQYF. CDR3 nucleotides: TGTGCCAGCAGCGTAGATCCAGTTCAAGAGACCCAGTACTTC.

The chain carries TRBV19 and TRBJ1-1; 11 bases are a match to TRBD1. V dropped 9 bases and J dropped 1; count of bases not matched to a gene: 16. Germline CDR1 and CDR2: LNHDA and SQIVND (reference sequence). The length of the CDR3 is 18 residues. CDR3: CASKKRGQGALGNTEAFF. The CDR3 DNA is TGTGCCAGCAAAAAAAGAGGACAGGGGGCCCTAGGGAACACTGAAGCTTTCTTT.

Here the CDR3 reads CASGIWGSSEQYF. The CDR3 DNA reads as TGTGCCAGTGGGATCTGGGGTAGCAGCGAGCAGTACTTC. V gene TRBV19 combines with J gene TRBJ2-7, with D hard to call. This CDR3 is built from 13 residues. Germline V gives CDR1 LNHDA, CDR2 SQIVND (reference sequence). V lost 8 bases, J lost 6 bases, and 17 bases lay in between. Variable domain in full (rest from reference TRBV19 and TRBJ2-7): DGGITQSPKYLFRKEGQNVTLSCEQNLNHDAMYWYRQDPGQGLRLIYYSQIVNDFQKGDIAEGYSVSREKKESFPLTVTSAQKNPTAFYLCASGIWGSSEQYFGPGTRLTVT.

This sequence joins TRBV29-1 and TRBJ2-7; 9 bases fit TRBD2. This CDR3 contains 12 residues. The germline gives CDR1 SQVTM, CDR2 ANQGSEA. V gave up 3 bases and J gave up 5 bases; unmatched junction bases: 2. DNA of the CDR3: TGCAGCGTTGAGCGGGGGGGTGACGAGCAGTACTTC. Encoded protein: CSVERGGDEQYF.

V is TRBV7-9 and J is TRBJ2-7, with D perhaps matching TRBD1 or TRBD2 (6 bases each). The CDR3 covers 14 residues. Looked up from germline, CDR1 is SEHNR and CDR2 is FQNEAQ (reference sequence). Trimming removed 5 bases from V and 3 bases from J, with 14 bases in between. The CDR3 protein is CASSPEGGYYEQYF. The CDR3 DNA follows: TGTGCCAGCAGCCCCGAGGGGGGCTACTACGAGCAGTACTTC.

The V gene is TRBV6-4, the J gene TRBJ1-1; no firm D call. The CDR3 is 13 residues long. The V end lost 8 bases, the J end lost 1 base, and 11 bases lay between the germline ends. Per germline, CDR1 MRHNA and CDR2 SNTAGT. The DNA of the CDR3 is TGTGCCAGCTCCCCGGCTTCGAACACTGAAGCTTTCTTT. Translated, it gives CASSPASNTEAFF.

The chain joins TRBV6-5 to TRBJ2-1; 10 nucleotides align to TRBD1. The CDR3 is 14 amino acids. Losses at the gene ends were 5 bases for V and 4 bases for J; bases not matched to a gene: 2. Germline V gives CDR1 MNHEY, CDR2 SVGAGI. The CDR3 sequence: CASSLGQGYNEQFF. The CDR3 coding sequence is TGTGCCAGCAGTCTGGGACAGGGGTACAATGAGCAGTTCTTC.

The rearrangement uses TRBV7-6 and TRBJ2-7; TRBD2 matches 15 bases. The V gene end was trimmed by 5 bases and the J gene end by 2 bases; junction bases not matched to a gene: 4. Germline V gene data show CDR1 as SGHVS and CDR2 as FNYEAQ. This CDR3 has 16 residues. The CDR3 DNA is TGTGCCAGCAGCCGAGGGACTAGCGGGGGGACCTACGAGCAGTACTTC. This translates into CASSRGTSGGTYEQYF.

This clone appeared a single time. The chain is built from TRBV29-1 and TRBJ1-1, with D perhaps matching TRBD1 (5 bases). V lost 8 bases, J lost 6 bases, and 19 bases lay in between. The germline CDR1 and CDR2 sequences are SQVTM and ANQGSEA. CDR3 length: 13 amino acids. The CDR3 protein is CSPEHMGVPEAFF. The CDR3 nucleotides are TGCAGCCCCGAACATATGGGGGTACCTGAAGCTTTCTTT.

V is TRBV7-3 and J is TRBJ2-5; 9 bases are a match to TRBD1. The V and J ends lost 3 bases and 1 base, in that order; junction bases with no gene match: 3. The length of the CDR3 is 15 residues. Germline values: CDR1 SGHTA, CDR2 FQGTGA. The CDR3 DNA reads as TGTGCCAGCAGCTTGACAGGGGGGTCCCAAGAGACCCAGTACTTC. Translation gives CASSLTGGSQETQYF.

The chain combines TRBV6-5 with TRBJ2-1; the D gene is possibly TRBD1 (6 bases). V was shortened by 6 bases and J by 7 bases, with 10 bases between the two germline ends. CDR1 and CDR2 (germline): MNHEY, SVGAGI. This CDR3 is 12 amino acids long. The CDR3 DNA reads as TGTGCCAGCAGCCCCCAGGGGAATGAGCAGTTCTTC. Translation: CASSPQGNEQFF.